These 23 T cell receptor beta chains share one sample of origin, sequenced in a study of blood T cells in healthy people across ages. A second 7 to 11 cycle PCR used barcoded and J-beta primers. TCRdb itself ran the 5' RACE reads through MiXCR, one entry per CDR3 protein. Among 800,000 to 950,000 distinct CDR3 sequences listed, roughly 35% were seen once. Sequenced: blood. The source is a man between 18 and 35 years old in good health.

This chain uses TRBV3-1 with TRBJ2-1; D is possibly TRBD2 (5 bases). Deletions cut 4 bases from V and 5 bases from J, with 21 bases between. CDR3 size: 17 residues. Looked up from germline, CDR1 is LGHDT and CDR2 is YNNKEL (reference sequence). This CDR3 is CASSPGSLEVENNEQFF. The CDR3 DNA reads TGTGCCAGCAGCCCGGGGTCCCTTGAGGTAGAGAACAATGAGCAGTTCTTC.

This clonotype was seen many times. As DNA, the CDR3 is TGTGCCAGCGGAACCAGGGGTAATTCACCCCTCCACTTT. The encoded protein is CASGTRGNSPLHF. The V gene is TRBV7-2, the J gene TRBJ1-6; tentative D call: TRBD1 (6 bases). CDR1 is SGHTA, CDR2 FQGNSA, per germline. The CDR3 loop spans 13 amino acids. V dropped 8 bases and J dropped 6 bases, with 11 bases sitting between them. Full variable domain (rest looked up from reference TRBV7-2 and TRBJ1-6): GAGVSQSPSNKVTEKGKDVELRCDPISGHTALYWYRQSLGQGLEFLIYFQGNSAPDKSGLPSDRFSAERTGGSVSTLTIQRTQQEDSAVYLCASGTRGNSPLHFGNGTRLTVT.

This clonotype was seen more than once but under ten times. The chain uses TRBV20-1 and TRBJ2-3; 9 nucleotides align to TRBD2. CDR1 DFQATT and CDR2 SNEGSKA come from the germline V gene (reference sequence). Trimming at V came to 5 bases and at J to 2 bases, leaving 8 bases not matched to a gene. The CDR3 spans 15 residues. The CDR3 loop is CSARQLAGPTDTQYF. DNA of the CDR3: TGCAGTGCTCGCCAACTAGCGGGCCCCACAGATACGCAGTATTTT.

This chain uses TRBV12-3 or TRBV12-4 with TRBJ1-2; D gene uncertain. CDR3 length: 14 amino acids. V lost 3 bases, J lost 6 bases, and 14 bases lay in between. The CDR3 DNA is TGTGCCAGCAGTTTCGGAAAGGCGAGGAATGGCTACACCTTC. Its protein is CASSFGKARNGYTF.

This chain joins TRBV13 and TRBJ1-3; D perhaps matches TRBD1 (6 bases). The germline gives CDR1 PRHDT, CDR2 FYEKMQ (reference sequence). V was pared by 2 bases and J by 3 bases, with 8 bases between. This CDR3 has 14 amino acids. Here the CDR3 reads CASSLRTVGNTIYF. In nucleotides, the CDR3 is TGTGCCAGCAGCTTAAGGACAGTTGGAAACACCATATATTTT.

This chain links TRBV6-6 with TRBJ2-7, with 8 bases lining up with TRBD2. Trimming cost V 10 bases and J 3 bases; bases outside gene matches: 14. CDR3 length: 15 amino acids. Germline CDR1 MNHNY, CDR2 SVGAGI (reference sequence). CDR3 in amino acids: CAILGGAGCCYEQYF. The CDR3 bases are TGTGCCATCCTCGGGGGGGCCGGGTGTTGCTACGAGCAGTACTTC.

This chain links TRBV30 with TRBJ1-5, with no clear D. Germline V lookup: CDR1 GTSNPN, CDR2 SVGIG (reference sequence). The CDR3 is made up of 14 amino acids. V lost 3 bases, J lost 4 bases, and 13 bases lay in between. Here the CDR3 DNA reads TGTGCCTGGAGGGTACTGACGGAGAATCAGCCCCAGCATTTT. Translation: CAWRVLTENQPQHF.

This clonotype was recorded once. The V and J genes are TRBV28 and TRBJ2-5, with TRBD1 matching over 7 bases. Germline lookup yields CDR1 MDHEN and CDR2 SYDVKM. Trimming removed 4 bases from V and 1 base from J; junction bases left unmatched: 6. The CDR3 consists of 15 residues. CDR3 loop: CASSSPGTAQETQYF. The CDR3 bases are TGTGCCAGCAGTTCGCCGGGGACAGCCCAAGAGACCCAGTACTTC.

This rearrangement joins TRBV20-1 to TRBJ2-2, with 8 bases matching TRBD1. Germline V gene lookup returns CDR1 DFQATT and CDR2 SNEGSKA (reference sequence). Trimming at V came to 3 bases and at J to 7 bases, leaving 7 bases not matched to a gene. This CDR3 contains 14 residues. In nucleotides, the CDR3 is TGCAGTGCTAGTAAACCAGGGGGCAGCGGGGAGCTGTTTTTT. Encoded protein: CSASKPGGSGELFF.

There are a few counts of this clonotype. The chain couples TRBV7-9 to TRBJ2-7, with D perhaps TRBD1 or TRBD2 (5 bases each). Germline values: CDR1 SEHNR, CDR2 FQNEAQ (reference sequence). Between the trimmed V and J ends, which lost 8 bases and 5 bases, there was a span of 19 bases. This CDR3 comprises 14 residues. DNA for the CDR3: TGTGCCAGCTTAACCGGGGCAGCTTTCCACGAGCAGTACTTC. It yields the protein CASLTGAAFHEQYF.

Concerning this clonotype itself: This may be a read error: a much more frequent sequence differs by one nucleotide. The V call is TRBV29-1, the J call TRBJ1-2; D not resolved. Trimming stripped 5 bases from V and 0 bases from J, with 10 bases between. The CDR3 sequence is 13 residues long. CDR1 and CDR2 (germline): SQVTM, ANQGSEA. CDR3 DNA sequence: TGCAGCGTTATTGGCGGAGCTAACTATGGCTACACCTTC. It translates to CSVIGGANYGYTF.

The rearrangement uses TRBV5-1 and TRBJ2-3; possible D gene TRBD1, 5 bases. The CDR3 totals 15 residues. V lost 1 base and J lost 0, with 9 bases in between. CDR1 and CDR2 (germline): SGHRS, YFSETQ. CDR3 bases: TGCGCCAGCAGCTTGACAGGCCTTAGCACAGATACGCAGTATTTT. This gives the protein CASSLTGLSTDTQYF.

This clonotype was seen a few times. J is TRBJ1-1 and V is TRBV4-2; 8 positions match TRBD1. The CDR3 is made up of 15 amino acids. Germline loops: CDR1 LGHNA, CDR2 YNFKEQ. V lost 4 bases to trimming and J lost 11 bases; unmatched junction nucleotides: 15. This chain's CDR3 is CASSRQGAGLLRAFF. Written as DNA, the CDR3 is TGTGCCAGCAGCCGCCAGGGGGCCGGTCTATTAAGGGCTTTCTTT.

The genes are TRBV7-9 and TRBJ2-5; tentative D call: TRBD2 (5 bases). The J call may not be correct, given that the DNA end is closer to TRBJ2-7. Germline values: CDR1 SEHNR, CDR2 FQNEAQ (reference sequence). The CDR3 covers 13 residues. CDR3 in DNA: TGTGCCAGCACTAGCTGGGGTGCCTACGAGCAGTACTTC. Translated: CASTSWGAYEQYF.

This clonotype was picked up many times. The chain recombines TRBV14 with TRBJ2-1; TRBD2 agrees at 7 bases. The CDR3 contains 13 residues. From germline, CDR1 is SGHDN and CDR2 FVKESK. The junction had 3 bases not matched to a gene; V was cut back by 5 bases and J by 5 bases. The CDR3 DNA reads TGTGCCAGCAGCGCGGGACTAAACAATGAGCAGTTCTTC. This codes for CASSAGLNNEQFF.

This clonotype was detected ten times or more. This chain joins TRBV14 and TRBJ2-1; D uncertain. V lost 3 bases, J lost 9 bases, and 15 bases lay in between. This CDR3 is built from 14 residues. Per germline, CDR1 SGHDN and CDR2 FVKESK. The CDR3, as DNA: TGTGCCAGCAGCCACCTTAGTGCCGGACCTGAGCAGTTCTTC. It codes for CASSHLSAGPEQFF.

The CDR3 region is CSARDLGQGVNEQYF. As DNA, the CDR3 is TGCAGTGCTAGAGATCTTGGACAGGGGGTCAATGAGCAGTACTTC. The chain employs TRBV20-1 and TRBJ2-7, with 10 nucleotides matching TRBD1. This CDR3 comprises 15 residues. Germline trimming cut 0 bases from V and 7 bases from J; bases unmatched to any gene: 9. The V gene's germline CDR1 is DFQATT and CDR2 SNEGSKA (reference sequence).

A few counts support this clonotype. The rearrangement links TRBV9 to TRBJ2-5; D remains ambiguous. CDR1 and CDR2 (germline): SGDLS, YYNGEE. The CDR3 consists of 14 residues. Trimming removed 0 bases at V and 1 base at J, with 7 bases between. CDR3 DNA sequence: TGTGCCAGCAGCGTAGGGCATTTCCAAGAGACCCAGTACTTC. The encoded protein is CASSVGHFQETQYF.

This chain uses TRBV28 with TRBJ1-2; tentative D call: TRBD1 (6 bases). This CDR3 region has 14 residues. Germline-derived CDR1 and CDR2 are MDHEN and SYDVKM. V lost 6 bases and J 3 bases, leaving 14 bases between the germline ends. CDR3 nucleotides: TGTGCCAGCAGAAACCCGGGGGGCGACTATGGCTACACCTTC. It codes for CASRNPGGDYGYTF.

This clonotype was seen a single time. The chain is built from TRBV4-2 and TRBJ2-7; 11 bases match TRBD2. J gave up 2 bases and V 4 bases, and 7 bases lay outside the gene matches. Germline loops: CDR1 LGHNA, CDR2 YNFKEQ. The length of the CDR3 is 16 residues. The CDR3 bases are TGTGCCAGCAGCCTCTCAGGGACTAGCGGAGCCTACGAGCAGTACTTC. This gives the protein CASSLSGTSGAYEQYF.

V usage is TRBV6-2 or TRBV6-3 and J usage is TRBJ2-7; D call uncertain. Germline CDR1 MNHEY, CDR2 SVGEGT. With 7 bases removed from V and 7 bases from J, the gap between germline ends came to 14 bases. The CDR3 length is 12 residues. The CDR3 DNA follows: TGTGCCAGCACCCCACCTGGCGATGAGCAGTACTTC. It yields the protein CASTPPGDEQYF.

This chain uses TRBV6-6 with TRBJ2-1, with a weak D call TRBD2 (5 bases). V lost 6 bases and J 13 bases, leaving 28 bases between the germline ends. The CDR3 contains 16 residues. The germline V gene encodes CDR1 MNHNY and CDR2 SVGAGI (reference sequence). The CDR3 sequence: CASSYAEGPSRETQFF. The CDR3 DNA reads as TGTGCCAGCAGCTACGCTGAGGGCCCCTCCAGAGAGACCCAGTTCTTC.

The chain couples TRBV6-6 to TRBJ2-1, with D perhaps matching TRBD1 (6 bases). This CDR3 has 16 amino acids. The V gene lost 0 bases and the J gene lost 7 bases, with 16 bases spanning the gap. Germline CDR1 MNHNY, CDR2 SVGAGI (reference sequence). CDR3 DNA sequence: TGTGCCAGCAGTTACTCCGGACCGACAGGCGATAATGAGCAGTTCTTC. The encoded protein is CASSYSGPTGDNEQFF.